This T cell receptor (beta chain) was identified during a study of cytomegalovirus exposure and HLA in healthy donors. The PCR made use of 60 Vbeta and 13 Jbeta primers. TCRdb's copy holds only in-frame clones and misses some; the assay was immunoSEQ multiplex PCR. The sample lists about 160,000 clones, 60% to 85% seen once, with approximately 3.1% in the top ten. Samples came from healthy bone marrow donors. The CDR3 is made up of 16 amino acids. J was trimmed by 0 bases and V by 4 bases; bases with no gene match: 6. The germline V gene encodes CDR1 SGHNT and CDR2 YYREEE (reference sequence). The sample comprised PBMCs. The receptor comes from a woman in her forties in good health and CMV-seronegative. The V and J genes are TRBV5-4 and TRBJ2-2; TRBD1 matches 7 bases. CDR3 in amino acids: CASSPPGTANTGELFF. The CDR3, as DNA: TGTGCCAGCAGCCCCCCCGGGACAGCGAACACCGGGGAGCTGTTTTTT.